This T cell receptor (beta chain) was observed in a study of cytomegalovirus exposure and HLA in healthy donors. Study observations and caveats: Rare sequences made up most TCRs, while some public TCRs were found in many donors. The study reported that TCR beta sequences accurately predicted HLA-A and HLA-B alleles in most subjects. As a later analysis revealed, most CMV-associated TCR beta chains appeared HLA-restricted.

About this clone itself: Its matching antigen is unknown.

Donors were nominally healthy when sampled, though unrecorded immune exposures were likely. PCR amplification relied on 60 Vbeta primers (plus 13 Jbeta primers). The method was immunoSEQ multiplex PCR; TCRdb's version includes in-frame clones alone and lacks a portion of them. This table holds some 150,000 clones, 75% to 80% found once. This CDR3 has 12 amino acids. V gave up 4 bases and J gave up 7 bases; unmatched junction bases: 2. In germline, CDR1 is SEHNR, CDR2 FQNEAQ (reference sequence). Specimen: PBMCs. The receptor was isolated from a woman aged 50 to 60 in good health and CMV-seronegative. The chain joins TRBV7-9 to TRBJ2-7, with TRBD1 identical over 9 bases. The CDR3 DNA reads as TGTGCCAGCAGCTCCGGGACAGGGGAGCAGTACTTC. This codes for CASSSGTGEQYF.